One and the same sample provided the 25 T cell receptor beta chains below, sequenced in a study of cytomegalovirus exposure and HLA in healthy donors. This PCR relied on a set of 60 Vbeta primers and 13 Jbeta primers. Libraries were prepared by immunoSEQ multiplex PCR; TCRdb keeps only in-frame clonotypes and omits some of them. The table has 90,000 to 120,000 clones, under 85% seen once; the top ten hold under 5%. Material: PBMCs. Every receptor here comes from a male donor in good health and CMV-seronegative.

The chain employs TRBV27 and TRBJ2-7, with D possibly TRBD2 on 5 matching bases. V lost 4 bases and J lost 7, with 14 bases in between. The CDR3 extends over 13 amino acids. The germline CDR1 and CDR2 sequences are MNHEY and SMNVEV (reference sequence). Written as DNA, the CDR3 is TGTGCCAGCAGTTACCAGGATCGCGGGGAGCAGTACTTC. Translating gives CASSYQDRGEQYF.

This clone was detected a few times. This chain joins TRBV4-1 and TRBJ2-7, with a weak D call TRBD2 (6 bases). The CDR3 covers 13 residues. Between the trimmed V and J ends, which lost 1 base and 7 bases, there was a span of 11 bases. CDR1 and CDR2 (germline): MGHRA, YSYEKL. The CDR3 coding sequence is TGCGCCAGCAGCCAAGTGGGAGGTTGGGAGCAGTACTTC. The encoded protein is CASSQVGGWEQYF.

The chain carries TRBV5-1 and TRBJ2-5; no firm D call. The CDR3 is 15 residues long. V lost 4 bases to trimming and J lost 1 base, with 14 bases between them. Germline lookup yields CDR1 SGHRS and CDR2 YFSETQ. DNA for the CDR3: TGCGCCAGCAGCCCGGCTATTGGCGGCCAAGAGACCCAGTACTTC. It is translated as CASSPAIGGQETQYF.

This chain links TRBV6-1 with TRBJ2-3, with a weak D call TRBD2 (5 bases). Per the germline V gene, CDR1 is MNHNS and CDR2 is SASEGT. The germline V and J ends were trimmed by 1 base and 0 bases, with 11 bases remaining between them. The CDR3 runs 16 residues. CDR3 in amino acids: CASSEVMGDSTDTQYF. In DNA form, the CDR3 reads TGTGCCAGCAGTGAAGTGATGGGAGATAGCACAGATACGCAGTATTTT.

This chain uses TRBV14 with TRBJ1-2; D gene ambiguous. CDR1 and CDR2 (germline): SGHDN, FVKESK. V was cut by 5 bases and J by 2 bases, with 6 bases left in between. The CDR3 length is 12 residues. CDR3 nucleotide sequence: TGTGCCAGCAGCATACAGAACTATGGCTACACCTTC. This translates into CASSIQNYGYTF. Based on the CDR3 plus reference TRBV14 and TRBJ1-2, the full variable domain is EAGVTQFPSHSVIEKGQTVTLRCDPISGHDNLYWYRRVMGKEIKFLLHFVKESKQDESGMPNNRFLAERTGGTYSTLKVQPAELEDSGVYFCASSIQNYGYTFGSGTRLTVV.

This clone was seen more than once but under ten times. This chain uses TRBV6-1 with TRBJ1-3; D might be TRBD1 (6 bases). Trimming left V 2 bases short and J 2 bases short, with 13 bases between. The CDR3 has 16 residues. The V gene's germline CDR1 is MNHNS and CDR2 SASEGT. The CDR3 region has the DNA TGTGCCAGCAGTGAATGGACAGCCTACGCTGGAAACACCATATATTTT. It yields the protein CASSEWTAYAGNTIYF.

The V call is TRBV19, the J call TRBJ2-1; 11 bases agree with TRBD1. J was trimmed by 8 bases and V by 4 bases; bases with no gene match: 1. Germline loops: CDR1 LNHDA, CDR2 SQIVND (reference sequence). The CDR3 extends over 13 amino acids. DNA of the CDR3: TGTGCCAGTAGTAGGACAGGGGGCGATGAGCAGTTCTTC. Amino acid sequence: CASSRTGGDEQFF.

CDR3 nucleotides: TGTGCCAGCAGCTCGGGACAGGGATCGCGGGAGCAGTACTTC. It codes for CASSSGQGSREQYF. The V call is TRBV11-2, the J call TRBJ2-7, with 9 bases identical to TRBD1. V trimming: 4 bases; J trimming: 7 bases; junction bases outside the gene matches: 8. The CDR3 totals 14 residues. Germline V gene sequence: CDR1 SGHAT, CDR2 FQNNGV.

This chain joins TRBV5-4 and TRBJ2-7; TRBD1 might be the D (6 bases). V was trimmed by 9 bases and J by 3 bases, leaving 16 bases between them. CDR1 SGHNT and CDR2 YYREEE come from the germline V gene (reference sequence). The CDR3 length is 13 residues. DNA of the CDR3: TGTGCCACCAAATCCGGGACAAACTACGAGCAGTACTTC. The encoded protein is CATKSGTNYEQYF.

The CDR3 DNA reads as TGTGCCAGCGGCGTTCGAACTAGCGGGAGCTATGGCGAGCAGTACTTC. Its translation is CASGVRTSGSYGEQYF. This chain links TRBV27 with TRBJ2-7; 11 bases fit TRBD2. CDR1 and CDR2 from the germline V gene are MNHEY and SMNVEV (reference sequence). This CDR3 region has 16 residues. V trimming: 8 bases; J trimming: 6 bases; junction bases outside the gene matches: 15.

The V call is TRBV9, the J call TRBJ2-5; no reliable D call. With 0 bases removed from V and 1 base from J, the gap between germline ends came to 16 bases. This CDR3 region has 17 residues. Germline V gene sequence: CDR1 SGDLS, CDR2 YYNGEE. CDR3 sequence (DNA): TGTGCCAGCAGCGTAGCTGCTTACCATCAGGTCCAAGAGACCCAGTACTTC. Translating gives CASSVAAYHQVQETQYF.

The V call is TRBV2, the J call TRBJ1-5; no firm D call. This CDR3 is 13 amino acids long. V lost 2 bases and J lost 6, with 8 bases in between. The V gene's germline CDR1 is SNHLY and CDR2 FYNNEI. The CDR3 DNA follows: TGTGCCAGCAGTGAACCAGGTTTTCAGCCCCAGCATTTT. Protein: CASSEPGFQPQHF.

This chain uses TRBV27 with TRBJ2-1, with 7 bases fitting TRBD2. This CDR3 has 15 amino acids. V was clipped by 2 bases and J by 4 bases; unmatched bases: 5. Germline V lookup: CDR1 MNHEY, CDR2 SMNVEV (reference sequence). CDR3 amino acids: CASSLGPSGYNEQFF. DNA for the CDR3: TGTGCCAGCAGTTTAGGTCCTAGCGGATACAATGAGCAGTTCTTC.

The chain employs TRBV30 and TRBJ2-5; perhaps TRBD1 as D (6 bases). The J call may be incorrect, as the DNA end agrees better with TRBJ2-7. The CDR3 is 12 residues long. Germline V gene lookup returns CDR1 GTSNPN and CDR2 SVGIG (reference sequence). CDR3 coding DNA: TGTGCCTTGACAGGAAACGCCTACGAGCAGTACTTC. As protein: CALTGNAYEQYF.

The gene calls are TRBV7-3 and TRBJ2-1, with 10 bases that match TRBD2. V dropped 8 bases and J dropped 4; count of bases not matched to a gene: 2. CDR1 and CDR2 from the germline V gene are SGHTA and FQGTGA. This CDR3 spans 13 amino acids. The CDR3 protein is CASALAGYNEQFF. The CDR3 DNA reads TGTGCCAGCGCACTAGCGGGGTACAATGAGCAGTTCTTC.

The J gene is TRBJ2-7, the V gene TRBV28; D remains ambiguous. Trimming took 1 base from V and 4 from J, leaving 5 bases between them. Germline CDR1 MDHEN, CDR2 SYDVKM. The CDR3 totals 12 residues. DNA of the CDR3: TGTGCCAGCAGTTTATACCTATACGAGCAGTACTTC. It translates to CASSLYLYEQYF. The full variable domain, with the rest looked up from reference TRBV28 and TRBJ2-7, is DVKVTQSSRYLVKRTGEKVFLECVQDMDHENMFWYRQDPGLGLRLIYFSYDVKMKEKGDIPEGYSVSREKKERFSLILESASTNQTSMYLCASSLYLYEQYFGPGTRLTVT.

The chain recombines TRBV9 with TRBJ2-1, with D tentatively TRBD2 (6 bases). The germline V gene encodes CDR1 SGDLS and CDR2 YYNGEE. This CDR3 contains 16 residues. Trimming removed 2 bases from V and 0 bases from J, with 12 bases in between. The CDR3 coding sequence is TGTGCCAGCAGCGTTTTCCGGGAGAGCTCCTACAATGAGCAGTTCTTC. This encodes CASSVFRESSYNEQFF.

The table lists this clone with a few counts. The chain carries TRBV7-3 and TRBJ2-1, with 10 positions matching TRBD1. Germline CDR1 is SGHTA and CDR2 is FQGTGA. The trim removed 3 bases at V and 6 bases at J, leaving 5 bases unmatched. The CDR3 runs 15 residues. CDR3 loop: CASSFTGTGVNEQFF. The CDR3, as DNA: TGTGCCAGCAGCTTTACCGGGACAGGGGTCAATGAGCAGTTCTTC.

In its sample, this clone was seen once. The CDR3 sequence: CASSPRQEFYNEQFF. Here the CDR3 DNA reads TGTGCCAGCAGCCCGCGACAGGAATTCTACAATGAGCAGTTCTTC. The chain has TRBV9 and TRBJ2-1; D is possibly TRBD1 (6 bases). This CDR3 region has 15 residues. V was shortened by 4 bases and J by 3 bases, with 14 bases between the two germline ends. Germline V gene sequence: CDR1 SGDLS, CDR2 YYNGEE. The variable domain in full, completed from reference TRBV9 and TRBJ2-1, reads DSGVTQTPKHLITATGQRVTLRCSPRSGDLSVYWYQQSLDQGLQFLIQYYNGEERAKGNILERFSAQQFPDLHSELNLSSLELGDSALYFCASSPRQEFYNEQFFGPGTRLTVL.

The chain is built from TRBV5-6 and TRBJ1-4, with TRBD1 as a possible D gene (5 bases). Germline-derived CDR1 and CDR2 are SGHDT and YYEEEE. With 6 bases removed from V and 1 base from J, the gap between germline ends came to 16 bases. The CDR3 spans 16 residues. CDR3 coding DNA: TGTGCCAGCAACATCAGGGCGGGGTTAACTAATGAAAAACTGTTTTTT. The encoded protein is CASNIRAGLTNEKLFF.

The chain uses TRBV30 and TRBJ1-4, with 9 bases aligning to TRBD1. Trimming took 1 base from V and 8 from J; bases not matched to a gene: 8. This CDR3 is 15 amino acids long. Germline V gene lookup returns CDR1 GTSNPN and CDR2 SVGIG (reference sequence). In nucleotides, the CDR3 is TGTGCCTGGAGTGGGGGACAGGGCGGTGGAGAAAAACTGTTTTTT. Amino acids: CAWSGGQGGGEKLFF. Based on the CDR3 plus reference TRBV30 and TRBJ1-4, the full variable domain is SQTIHQWPATLVQPVGSPLSLECTVEGTSNPNLYWYRQAAGRGLQLLFYSVGIGQISSEVPQNLSASRPQDRQFILSSKKLLLSDSGFYLCAWSGGQGGGEKLFFGSGTQLSVL.

The chain uses TRBV5-6 and TRBJ2-5; D possibly corresponds to TRBD2 (5 bases). V dropped 4 bases and J dropped 11 bases, with 18 bases sitting between them. CDR3 length: 13 residues. The V gene's germline CDR1 is SGHDT and CDR2 YYEEEE. CDR3 sequence (DNA): TGTGCCAGCAGCCTGGTTGGGATAAGGGAGCAGTACTTC. Protein product: CASSLVGIREQYF.

The DNA for the CDR3 is TGTGCCAGCAGCGCGGGCCCAGGGACTTCACAAGAGCAGTTCTTC. Amino acids: CASSAGPGTSQEQFF. The chain has TRBV5-4 and TRBJ2-1; maybe TRBD2 (6 bases). The length of the CDR3 is 15 residues. Deletions cut 4 bases from V and 10 bases from J, with 21 bases between. Germline V gene lookup returns CDR1 SGHNT and CDR2 YYREEE (reference sequence). The variable domain in full, with the rest retrieved from reference TRBV5-4 and TRBJ2-1, is ETGVTQSPTHLIKTRGQQVTLRCSSQSGHNTVSWYQQALGQGPQFIFQYYREEENGRGNFPPRFSGLQFPNYSSELNVNALELDDSALYLCASSAGPGTSQEQFFGPGTRLTVL.

The chain couples TRBV18 to TRBJ2-2; 9 nucleotides match TRBD1. This CDR3 comprises 14 residues. V lost 4 bases, J lost 3 bases, and 0 bases stayed unmatched. Germline assignment: CDR1 KGHSH and CDR2 LQKENI. In DNA form, the CDR3 reads TGTGCCAGCTCACGGACAGGGGACACCGGGGAGCTGTTTTTT. Protein: CASSRTGDTGELFF.

The sample holds a few counts of this clone. V usage is TRBV7-9 and J usage is TRBJ1-4; 9 positions agree with TRBD1. The CDR3 is 14 amino acids. The germline V gene encodes CDR1 SEHNR and CDR2 FQNEAQ (reference sequence). With 5 bases clipped from V and 8 bases from J, the junction kept 6 bases outside the gene matches. The CDR3, as DNA: TGTGCCAGCAGCCCACAGGGGGCGGAAGAAAAACTGTTTTTT. It yields the protein CASSPQGAEEKLFF. Supplemented by reference TRBV7-9 and TRBJ1-4, the full variable domain reads DTGVSQNPRHKITKRGQNVTFRCDPISEHNRLYWYRQTLGQGPEFLTYFQNEAQLEKSRLLSDRFSAERPKGSFSTLEIQRTEQGDSAMYLCASSPQGAEEKLFFGSGTQLSVL.